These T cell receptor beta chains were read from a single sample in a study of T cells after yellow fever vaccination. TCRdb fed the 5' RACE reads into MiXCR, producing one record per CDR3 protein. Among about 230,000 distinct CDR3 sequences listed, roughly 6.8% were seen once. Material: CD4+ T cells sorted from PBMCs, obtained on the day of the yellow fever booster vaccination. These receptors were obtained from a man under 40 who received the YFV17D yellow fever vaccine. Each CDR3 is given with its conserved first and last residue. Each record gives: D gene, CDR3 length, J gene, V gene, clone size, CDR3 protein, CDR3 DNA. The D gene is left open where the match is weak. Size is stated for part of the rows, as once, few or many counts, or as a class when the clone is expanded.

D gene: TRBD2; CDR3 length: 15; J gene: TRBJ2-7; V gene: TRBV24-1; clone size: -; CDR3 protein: CATSDTGTTTFEQYF; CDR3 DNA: TGTGCCACCAGTGATACCGGGACTACCACATTCGAGCAGTACTTC
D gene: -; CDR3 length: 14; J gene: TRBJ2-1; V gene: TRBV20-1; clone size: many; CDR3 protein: CSASPGFFVDGQFF; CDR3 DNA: TGCAGTGCCTCCCCAGGGTTCTTCGTGGACGGGCAGTTCTTC
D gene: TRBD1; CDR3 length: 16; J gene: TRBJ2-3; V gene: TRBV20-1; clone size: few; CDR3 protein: CSAARDRGRRTDTQYF; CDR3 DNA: TGCAGTGCTGCCCGAGACAGGGGGCGCCGCACAGATACGCAGTATTTT
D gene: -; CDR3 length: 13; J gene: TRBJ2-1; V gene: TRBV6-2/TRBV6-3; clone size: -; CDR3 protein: CASIRGRGNEQFF; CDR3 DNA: TGTGCCAGCATCCGGGGCCGGGGCAATGAGCAGTTCTTC
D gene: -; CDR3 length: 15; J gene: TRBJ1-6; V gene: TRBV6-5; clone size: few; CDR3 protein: CASSYSEVRTSPLHF; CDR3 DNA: TGTGCCAGCAGTTACTCGGAAGTACGGACGTCACCCCTCCACTTT
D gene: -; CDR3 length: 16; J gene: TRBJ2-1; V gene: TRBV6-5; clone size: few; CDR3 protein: CASSYPRDKGVSEQFF; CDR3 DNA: TGTGCCAGCAGTTACCCAAGGGACAAGGGGGTCAGTGAGCAGTTCTTC
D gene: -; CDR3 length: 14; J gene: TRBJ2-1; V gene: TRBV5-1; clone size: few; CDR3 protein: CASSLDGSGNEQFF; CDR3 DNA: TGCGCCAGCAGCTTGGATGGCAGCGGTAATGAGCAGTTCTTC
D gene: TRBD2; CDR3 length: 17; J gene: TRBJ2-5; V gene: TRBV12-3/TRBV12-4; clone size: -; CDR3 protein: CASRRNAGTSEQETQYF; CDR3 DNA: TGTGCCAGCAGGAGAAATGCCGGGACTAGCGAACAAGAGACCCAGTACTTC
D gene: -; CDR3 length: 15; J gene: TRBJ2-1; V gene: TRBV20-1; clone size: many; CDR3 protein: CSGILASSSYNEQFF; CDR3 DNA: TGCAGTGGGATACTAGCCTCCAGCTCCTACAATGAGCAGTTCTTC
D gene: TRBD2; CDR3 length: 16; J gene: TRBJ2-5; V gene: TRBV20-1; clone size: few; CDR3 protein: CSARGTSGSRQETQYF; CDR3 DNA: TGCAGTGCTCGCGGGACTAGCGGGAGTCGCCAAGAGACCCAGTACTTC
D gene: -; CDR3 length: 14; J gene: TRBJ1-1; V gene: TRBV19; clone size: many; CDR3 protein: CASSIGTVNTEAFF; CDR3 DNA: TGTGCCAGTAGTATCGGAACAGTTAACACTGAAGCTTTCTTT
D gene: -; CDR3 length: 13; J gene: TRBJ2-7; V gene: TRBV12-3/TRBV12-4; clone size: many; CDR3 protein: CASRPRFSYEQYF; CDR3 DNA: TGTGCCAGCAGACCCAGGTTCTCCTACGAGCAGTACTTC
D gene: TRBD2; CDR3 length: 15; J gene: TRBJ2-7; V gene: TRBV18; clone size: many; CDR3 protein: CASSLMGGSLDEQYF; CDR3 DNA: TGTGCCAGCTCACTAATGGGAGGGTCCCTCGACGAGCAGTACTTC
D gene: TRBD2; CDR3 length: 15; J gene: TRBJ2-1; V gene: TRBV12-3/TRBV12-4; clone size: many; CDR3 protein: CASSLASSGANEQFF; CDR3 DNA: TGTGCCAGCAGTTTAGCGTCTAGCGGGGCCAATGAGCAGTTCTTC
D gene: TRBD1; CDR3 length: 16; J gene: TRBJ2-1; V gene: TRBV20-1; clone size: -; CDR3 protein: CCADPPYRGFGNEQFF; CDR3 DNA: TGCTGTGCTGATCCTCCTTACAGGGGATTCGGCAATGAGCAGTTCTTC
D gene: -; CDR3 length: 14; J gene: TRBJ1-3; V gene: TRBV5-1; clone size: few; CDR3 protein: CASSPGGTGNTIYF; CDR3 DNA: TGCGCCAGCAGCCCTGGAGGTACTGGAAACACCATATATTTT
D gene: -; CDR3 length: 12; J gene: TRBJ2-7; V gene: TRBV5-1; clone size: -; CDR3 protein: CASSLGWGEQYF; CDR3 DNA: TGCGCCAGCAGCTTGGGGTGGGGAGAGCAGTACTTC
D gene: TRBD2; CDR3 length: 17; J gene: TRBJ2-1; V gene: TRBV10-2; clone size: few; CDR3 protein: CASSFPLAGGPKNEQFF; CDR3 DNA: TGCGCCAGCAGTTTTCCTCTAGCGGGAGGGCCGAAAAATGAGCAGTTCTTC
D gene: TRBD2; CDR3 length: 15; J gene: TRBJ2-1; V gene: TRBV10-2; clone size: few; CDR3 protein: CASSDFQRGPNEQFF; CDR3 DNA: TGCGCCAGCAGTGACTTCCAGCGGGGCCCCAATGAGCAGTTCTTC
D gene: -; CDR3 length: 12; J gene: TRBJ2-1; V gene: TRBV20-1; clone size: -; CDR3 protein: CSASSHNNEQFF; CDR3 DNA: TGCAGTGCTAGTTCCCACAACAATGAGCAGTTCTTC
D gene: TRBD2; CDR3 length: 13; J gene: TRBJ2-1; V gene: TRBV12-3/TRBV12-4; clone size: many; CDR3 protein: CASSLGTSFEQFF; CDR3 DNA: TGTGCCAGCAGTTTAGGGACTAGCTTTGAGCAGTTCTTC